Each of the 9 T cell receptor beta chains below was sequenced from the same sample in a study of blood T cells in healthy people across ages. Through a sample-barcoded 5' primer and a J-beta primer mix, a second PCR was run for roughly 7 to 11 cycles. Via MiXCR, TCRdb re-called the 5' RACE reads, giving one row per CDR3 protein. This table has approximately 800,000 distinct CDR3 sequences, 62% appearing once. The sample taken for sequencing was blood. The receptors come from a man aged 30 to 45 in good health.

This clonotype was seen more than once but under ten times. The rearrangement uses TRBV28 and TRBJ2-1, with D unclear. This CDR3 comprises 13 residues. Trimming took 2 bases from V and 6 from J, leaving 8 bases between them. Germline values: CDR1 MDHEN, CDR2 SYDVKM. Here the CDR3 reads CASSLTASNEQFF. The CDR3 bases are TGTGCCAGCAGTTTAACGGCTAGCAATGAGCAGTTCTTC.

The count of this clonotype is one. The chain employs TRBV14 and TRBJ2-5, with unresolved D. CDR1 SGHDN and CDR2 FVKESK come from the germline V gene. This CDR3 has 14 residues. Deletions cut 3 bases from V and 1 base from J, with 9 bases between. The CDR3 DNA reads as TGTGCCAGCAGCCATTATAGAATCCAAGAGACCCAGTACTTC. It codes for CASSHYRIQETQYF.

In DNA form, the CDR3 reads TGTGCCAGCAGTGAGTTAGGTAGGGGTGATTCCAACGAGCAGTACTTC. Its translation: CASSELGRGDSNEQYF. The chain recombines TRBV25-1 with TRBJ2-5, with D possibly being TRBD1 (5 bases). The J call may be mistaken, given a closer DNA end match to TRBJ2-7. The germline V gene has CDR1 MGHDK and CDR2 SYGVNS. This CDR3 is built from 16 residues.

The chain joins TRBV7-9 to TRBJ1-4, with D possibly TRBD1 on 5 matching bases. Germline V gene data show CDR1 as SEHNR and CDR2 as FQNEAQ (reference sequence). The V end lost 8 bases, the J end lost 4 bases, and 14 bases lay between the germline ends. This CDR3 region has 14 residues. In nucleotides, the CDR3 is TGTGCCAGCCGGGGCAGGGAGTTTAATGAAAAACTGTTTTTT. It codes for CASRGREFNEKLFF.

J is TRBJ2-2 and V is TRBV7-8; 10 nucleotides align to TRBD2. The CDR3 is made up of 16 amino acids. J gave up 2 bases and V 5 bases, and 5 bases lay outside the gene matches. CDR1 and CDR2 from the germline V gene are SGHVS and FQNEAQ. As DNA, the CDR3 is TGTGCCAGCAGCCCGACTAGCGGGTTTAACACCGGGGAGCTGTTTTTT. Protein product: CASSPTSGFNTGELFF.

The chain links TRBV15 to TRBJ2-1; 10 nucleotides line up with TRBD1. The germline V gene has CDR1 LNHNV and CDR2 YYDKDF (reference sequence). Germline trimming cut 2 bases from V and 7 bases from J; bases unmatched to any gene: 8. This CDR3 spans 16 amino acids. CDR3: CATSRTLGQGNNEQFF. The CDR3 nucleotides read TGTGCCACCAGCAGAACACTGGGACAGGGGAATAATGAGCAGTTCTTC.

This clonotype was observed a few times. The gene calls are TRBV7-2 and TRBJ2-5; D unclear. There are 11 residues in the CDR3. The ends were cut back, 7 bases at V and 6 bases at J, with 9 bases in the middle. Germline assignment: CDR1 SGHTA and CDR2 FQGNSA. In DNA form, the CDR3 reads TGTGCCAGCACCATCGGTCAGACCCAGTACTTC. Its translation is CASTIGQTQYF.

The chain carries TRBV30 and TRBJ2-5; the match to TRBD2 covers 12 bases. Germline V gives CDR1 GTSNPN, CDR2 SVGIG (reference sequence). The CDR3 is 15 amino acids. V was pared by 4 bases and J by 3 bases, with 6 bases of the junction left unmatched. CDR3 coding DNA: TGTGCCTGGACCGGACTAGCGGGGATGGAAGAGACCCAGTACTTC. Its translation: CAWTGLAGMEETQYF.

This clonotype appeared many times. The rearrangement joins TRBV4-2 to TRBJ2-6; no definite D call. The CDR3 extends over 17 amino acids. Germline CDR1 LGHNA, CDR2 YNFKEQ. The V gene lost 1 base and the J gene lost 2 bases, with 12 bases spanning the gap. CDR3 amino acids: CASSQVEGAPGANVLTF. CDR3 DNA sequence: TGTGCCAGCAGCCAAGTTGAAGGTGCCCCTGGGGCCAACGTCCTGACTTTC.